This entry features one T cell receptor (beta chain) sequence. Its antigen is still unknown. No base quality values were provided; no much bigger clone lies one nucleotide off. Library preparation used the immunoSEQ multiplex PCR assay. TCRdb carries this immuneACCESS record with in-frame sequences only. Its versions omit some clonotypes, under half of them owing to an unresolved V gene in the studies checked, with the rest unexplained. A total of approximately 120,000 clones appear in this sample, 80% to 90% of them only once. Under 20% of the sample belongs to the ten largest clones. The data derive from a study of control samples from healthy donors and cancer patients (TCRdb year 2020). Trimming takes 10 bases from V and 6 bases from J, and the germline ends sit 16 bases apart. CDR1 and CDR2 are drawn from the germline V gene (reference sequence): LNHDA, SQIVND. The CDR3 contains 13 residues, cysteine and phenylalanine counted. Only CDR3 DNA remains: 39 bases, in frame from the first base.

This receptor chain uses TRBV19 and TRBJ2-4, and the D gene may be TRBD2, 5 bases matching. The sample consisted of blood. This receptor was identified in a woman aged 45-59 years in good health. The CDR3 reads as follows: CATLGSGVNIQYF. The bases read TGTGCCACCCTTGGCAGCGGAGTAAACATTCAGTACTTC. When the CDR3 is completed using the reference TRBV19 and TRBJ2-4 genes on either side, the full variable domain is DGGITQSPKYLFRKEGQNVTLSCEQNLNHDAMYWYRQDPGQGLRLIYYSQIVNDFQKGDIAEGYSVSREKKESFPLTVTSAQKNPTAFYLCATLGSGVNIQYFGAGTRLSVL.